A selection of T cell receptor beta chains follows, all from one sample in a study of blood T cells in healthy people across ages. TCRdb processed the 5' RACE reads anew with MiXCR; each CDR3 protein has one entry. The top ten clones hold less than 9.5% of a sample with about 1.7 million distinct CDR3 sequences, roughly 27% of them seen once. Sequences were obtained from blood. The receptors stem from a woman in her 30s in good health. Each CDR3 is given with its conserved first and last residue. Each record gives: D gene, clone size, J gene, V gene, CDR3 DNA, CDR3 protein. The D gene is left open where the match is weak. Clone size is stated in some rows and not others, as once, few, many or a class when expanded.

>.|many|TRBJ2-7|TRBV5-1
TGCGCCAGCAGCCCGTCACAGGGATACGGCGAGCAGTACTTC
CASSPSQGYGEQYF
>.|few|TRBJ1-1|TRBV15
TGTGCCACCAGCAGAGATCTGAGGGGAGACACTGAAGCTTTCTTT
CATSRDLRGDTEAFF
>TRBD1|.|TRBJ2-7|TRBV4-1
TGCGCCAACAGCCGAACAGGGGTCGAGCAGTACTTC
CANSRTGVEQYF
>TRBD2|many|TRBJ2-7|TRBV27
TGTGCCAGCAGTGAAGCGGGATACGCCTACGAGCAGTACTTC
CASSEAGYAYEQYF
>TRBD2|few|TRBJ2-2|TRBV7-2
TGTGCCAGCAGCCGACTAGCGGTCTTGGGCACCGGGGAGCTGTTTTTT
CASSRLAVLGTGELFF
>.|.|TRBJ2-5|TRBV12-3/TRBV12-4
TGTGCCAGCAGTTCTACTAGGGTTAGTGGCGAGACCCAGTACTTC
CASSSTRVSGETQYF
>.|.|TRBJ2-1|TRBV24-1
TGTGCCACCAGTGTCCCCTCCGGGGGTTCCGGACCCCGGGCGGTGTGGAATGAGCAGTTCTTC
CATSVPSGGSGPRAVWNEQFF
>.|.|TRBJ1-4|TRBV6-6
TGTGCCAGCAGTTACGGCCGGGGGGTTAATGAAAAACTGTTTTTT
CASSYGRGVNEKLFF
>TRBD1|few|TRBJ1-4|TRBV12-3/TRBV12-4
TGTGCCAGCAGGGAGCCGACAGGGCGGGAAAAACTGTTTTTT
CASREPTGREKLFF
>TRBD2|.|TRBJ2-3|TRBV24-1
TGTGCCACCAGTGTCGGCGGGAGTGCCCCAGATACGCAGTATTTT
CATSVGGSAPDTQYF
>.|few|TRBJ1-4|TRBV5-1
TGCGCCAGCAGCGGGTCGGTTTCGGGGAGCGGAGAAAAACTGTTTTTT
CASSGSVSGSGEKLFF
>.|.|TRBJ1-1|TRBV20-1
TGCAGTGCTAGTTGGGAGAACACTGGATCTTTCTTT
CSASWENTGSFF
>.|.|TRBJ2-4|TRBV5-1
TGCGCCAGCAGCTTGGTTAGGATAGCCAAAAACATTCAGTACTTC
CASSLVRIAKNIQYF
>.|.|TRBJ2-5|TRBV20-1
TGCAGTGCTACTACGGGAGCGGGTATTTTAGGGACCCAGTACTTC
CSATTGAGILGTQYF
>.|.|TRBJ1-2|TRBV2
TGTGCCAGCAGAGGGGACGGACCACACTATGGCTACACCTTC
CASRGDGPHYGYTF
>TRBD2|few|TRBJ2-2|TRBV5-1
TGCGCCAGCACGACGACTAGCGGGACCGACGGGGAGCTGTTTTTT
CASTTTSGTDGELFF
>.|few|TRBJ1-2|TRBV10-3
TGTGCCATCAGCGGGGACTATGGCTACACCTTC
CAISGDYGYTF
>.|.|TRBJ1-2|TRBV30
TGTGCCTGGAGACCAGCCTCCTATGGCTACATCTTC
CAWRPASYGYIF
>TRBD2|.|TRBJ2-1|TRBV20-1
TGCAGTGCTCCAACTAGCGGGAGAGGGGAGCAGTTCTTC
CSAPTSGRGEQFF
>TRBD2|many|TRBJ2-4|TRBV29-1
TGCAGCGTAGACAGCGGGAGGGCGGCCAAAAACATTCAGTACTTC
CSVDSGRAAKNIQYF
>.|few|TRBJ1-6|TRBV28
TGTGCCAGCAGACGGGGACCTGGACAATCACCCCTCCACTTT
CASRRGPGQSPLHF
>TRBD1|.|TRBJ1-2|TRBV6-5
TGTGCCAGCAGTTACTCGACAGGGTCAGGCTACACCTTC
CASSYSTGSGYTF
>TRBD1|few|TRBJ1-2|TRBV6-2/TRBV6-3
TGTGCCAGCAGTTACCTGGACAGGGGTGGCTACACCTTC
CASSYLDRGGYTF
>TRBD1|.|TRBJ2-1|TRBV5-1
TGCGCCAGCAGCTGGACCGGGACAGGGAACAATGAGCAGTTCTTC
CASSWTGTGNNEQFF
>.|.|TRBJ1-2|TRBV25-1
TGTGCCAGCAGGAAGGGGTTGGACTATGGCTACACCTTC
CASRKGLDYGYTF
>TRBD2|few|TRBJ2-7|TRBV20-1
TGCAGTGCTAGAGGCTCTAGCGGGAACGAGCAGTACTTC
CSARGSSGNEQYF
>.|few|TRBJ2-1|TRBV6-2/TRBV6-3
TGTGCCATCCCAGGAAGTAATAATGAGCAGTTCTTC
CAIPGSNNEQFF
>.|.|TRBJ2-1|TRBV12-3/TRBV12-4
TGTGCCAGCAGTGGCCTAGCCCTACTGAGCTCCTACAATGAGCAGGTCTTC
CASSGLALLSSYNEQVF
>.|few|TRBJ2-3|TRBV4-1
TGCGCCAGCAGCCACCCTCGACTAGTTAAGGCTGATACGCAGTATTTT
CASSHPRLVKADTQYF
>.|.|TRBJ2-6|TRBV10-2
TGCGCCAGCAGCATACTAGGGGGGATGGGCTCTGGGGCCAACGTCCTGACTTTC
CASSILGGMGSGANVLTF
>.|.|TRBJ2-1|TRBV28
TGTGCCAGCAGTTCGCCCCCCGGGACCCACTCCTACAATGAGCAGTTCTTC
CASSSPPGTHSYNEQFF
>TRBD1|.|TRBJ2-7|TRBV12-3/TRBV12-4
TGTGCCAGCAGTGCCGCGGGACAGGGAACTGTCGAGCAGTACTTC
CASSAAGQGTVEQYF
>.|.|TRBJ2-1|TRBV18
TGTGCCAGCTCACACGGTCGGCCCTACAATGAGCAGTTCTTC
CASSHGRPYNEQFF
>TRBD2|few|TRBJ2-5|TRBV5-1
TGCGCCAGCAGCTTGGCCCCTAGCGGGAGGCGAGAGACCCAGTACTTC
CASSLAPSGRRETQYF
>.|few|TRBJ2-4|TRBV6-1
TGTGCCAGCAAAATGGGACCGTTAGCCAAAAACATTCAGTACTTC
CASKMGPLAKNIQYF
>TRBD2|many|TRBJ2-4|TRBV29-1
TGCAGCGTTGGGGAGGGACGCCTGGGCTCGCACATTCAGTACTTC
CSVGEGRLGSHIQYF
>.|many|TRBJ2-5|TRBV5-1
TGTGCCAGCAGCTTAACCGGTAGGGAGCAGTACTTC
CASSLTGREQYF
>TRBD2|few|TRBJ2-1|TRBV5-1
TGCGCCAGCATGGCGGGGGGGTCCTCCTACAATGAGCAGTTCTTC
CASMAGGSSYNEQFF
>TRBD2|.|TRBJ2-1|TRBV12-3/TRBV12-4
TGTGCCAGCAGGTTTACAGCGGGAGGTAATGAGCAGTTCTTC
CASRFTAGGNEQFF
>TRBD1|.|TRBJ1-2|TRBV15
TGTGCCACCAGCAGAGACACAGGGGGCCAAATAGCTAACTATGGCTACACCTTC
CATSRDTGGQIANYGYTF
>TRBD1|.|TRBJ2-7|TRBV5-1
TGCGCCAGCGGTGAGGGACAGTCCTACGAGCAGTACTTC
CASGEGQSYEQYF
>.|few|TRBJ2-3|TRBV20-1
TGCAGTGCTAGGCACAGTTCGGGCTCTGGGACAGATACGCAGTATTTT
CSARHSSGSGTDTQYF
>.|few|TRBJ2-1|TRBV11-2
TGTGCCAGCGGAAATATTGAGCAGTTCTTC
CASGNIEQFF
>TRBD2|.|TRBJ2-3|TRBV30
TGTGCCTGGAGATCCCCGGATACTAGCGGGGGGGCCCTAGATACGCAGTATTTT
CAWRSPDTSGGALDTQYF
>.|.|TRBJ1-5|TRBV28
TGTGCCAGCAGTTTAGCTTGGGATGTTCGGAGCAATCAGCCCCAGCATTTT
CASSLAWDVRSNQPQHF
>.|few|TRBJ2-5|TRBV28
TGTGCCAGCAGTATAGTGTACCAAGAGACCCAGTACTTC
CASSIVYQETQYF
>TRBD2|.|TRBJ2-3|TRBV29-1
TGCAGCGGGGCCGGGACTAGTCAGACTACGCAGTATTTT
CSGAGTSQTTQYF
>.|many|TRBJ1-4|TRBV4-1
TGCGCCAGCAGCCTTCGATGGGTCAGGGAAAAACTGTTTTTT
CASSLRWVREKLFF